The source of this T cell receptor (beta chain) is a study of shared clonotypes between healthy human individuals. Original processing methods: ImmunoSEQ sequences covered only the junction and lacked quality scores; filtering therefore differed. Data came from immunoSEQ multiplex PCR; TCRdb stores just in-frame clones and leaves some out. The V and J calls and clone size come from that table; D and trimming were worked out from the DNA. The sample has about 690,000 clones; roughly 87% are singletons. Study results and caveats: Only blood samples were collected, and tissue repertoires likely differ. Memory subsets generally showed smaller estimated richness than naive subsets did.

CD45RO+ cells plus CCR7-negative CD45RA+ TemRA cells formed CD8 memory. This CDR3 spans 15 amino acids. Germline values: CDR1 MNHEY, CDR2 SMNVEV (reference sequence). J gave up 5 bases and V 5 bases, and 6 bases lay outside the gene matches. As to this clone: Its target is unknown.

The chain uses TRBV27 and TRBJ1-4; 9 bases fit TRBD1. The receptor's source is a man aged 18 to 29 in good health. Some clones in this sample may be carry-over from other donors' samples. Sequencing was performed on memory CD8+ T cells from PBMCs. Documented subset: CD45RO+ cells pooled with CCR7-negative TemRA cells. The CDR3 is CASSLLGTGNEKLFF. The DNA of the CDR3 is TGTGCCAGCAGTCTCCTTGGGACAGGGAATGAAAAACTGTTTTTT.